The 24 T cell receptor beta chains listed next were all sequenced from one sample in a study of shared clonotypes between healthy human individuals. The protocol was immunoSEQ multiplex PCR, while the TCRdb copy is restricted to in-frame clones and leaves out a portion. The table lists 2,500,000 or so clones, roughly 90% of them singletons, with 0.3% to 0.4% in the top ten. Material: naive CD4+ T cells from PBMCs. Subset given: CD45RA+ positively selected. These receptors were taken from a man aged 18 to 29 in good health. Some clones in this sample may be carry-over from other donors' samples.

About this clone itself: Other DNA sequences in the same sample also yield this CDR3. The genes are TRBV30 and TRBJ2-5, with a possible D match to TRBD2 (5 bases). The V and J ends lost 2 bases and 4 bases respectively, with 5 bases between them. The CDR3 spans 11 residues. In germline, CDR1 is GTSNPN, CDR2 SVGIG (reference sequence). CDR3 residues: CAWSSGETQYF. The CDR3 coding sequence is TGTGCCTGGAGTAGCGGAGAGACCCAGTACTTC.

The chain recombines TRBV27 with TRBJ1-1, with 7 bases aligning to TRBD1. The germline gives CDR1 MNHEY, CDR2 SMNVEV (reference sequence). The CDR3 covers 12 residues. V was pared by 3 bases and J by 10 bases, with 5 bases of the junction left unmatched. As DNA, the CDR3 is TGTGCCAGCAGTTTTGAAAGGGGGCGAGCTTTCTTT. Translating it yields CASSFERGRAFF.

This chain uses TRBV5-1 with TRBJ2-1; 8 bases are shared with TRBD1. CDR3 length: 16 residues. V shed 5 bases, J shed 4 bases, and the junction held 11 bases outside the gene matches. Germline loops: CDR1 SGHRS, CDR2 YFSETQ. The CDR3: CASSHSKGQAYNEQFF. CDR3 DNA sequence: TGCGCCAGCAGTCACAGCAAGGGACAGGCGTACAATGAGCAGTTCTTC. Drawing the rest from reference TRBV5-1 and TRBJ2-1, the complete variable domain is KAGVTQTPRYLIKTRGQQVTLSCSPISGHRSVSWYQQTPGQGLQFLFEYFSETQRNKGNFPGRFSGRQFSNSRSEMNVSTLELGDSALYLCASSHSKGQAYNEQFFGPGTRLTVL.

The V call is TRBV19, the J call TRBJ1-5, with D possibly being TRBD1 (6 bases). Germline loops: CDR1 LNHDA, CDR2 SQIVND (reference sequence). There are 15 residues in the CDR3. V lost 5 bases and J 0 bases, leaving 11 bases between the germline ends. The CDR3 nucleotides are TGTGCCAGTAGTCCAGGACAGACTAGCAATCAGCCCCAGCATTTT. This sequence encodes CASSPGQTSNQPQHF.

V usage is TRBV30 and J usage is TRBJ2-5; D possibly corresponds to TRBD2 (6 bases). V lost 3 bases, J lost 0 bases, and 14 bases lay in between. CDR1 and CDR2 from the germline V gene are GTSNPN and SVGIG (reference sequence). The CDR3 extends over 15 amino acids. The CDR3: CAWSDGWGDQETQYF. The CDR3, as DNA: TGTGCCTGGAGCGACGGGTGGGGGGACCAAGAGACCCAGTACTTC.

The V and J genes are TRBV2 and TRBJ2-1; possible D gene TRBD2, 6 bases. There are 15 residues in the CDR3. V was clipped by 2 bases and J by 7 bases, with 15 bases between them. Germline V gives CDR1 SNHLY, CDR2 FYNNEI. The CDR3 reads CASSENPGGRNEQFF. The CDR3 DNA reads as TGTGCCAGCAGTGAAAACCCCGGGGGACGGAATGAGCAGTTCTTC. Full variable domain (rest looked up from reference TRBV2 and TRBJ2-1): EPEVTQTPSHQVTQMGQEVILRCVPISNHLYFYWYRQILGQKVEFLVSFYNNEISEKSEIFDDQFSVERPDGSNFTLKIRSTKLEDSAMYFCASSENPGGRNEQFFGPGTRLTVL.

J is TRBJ2-7 and V is TRBV5-1, with a weak D call TRBD1 (7 bases). Trimming took off 4 bases at V and 3 bases at J, with 17 bases between the two ends. CDR1 SGHRS and CDR2 YFSETQ come from the germline V gene. The CDR3 has 15 amino acids. Here the CDR3 reads CASSPVAGQNYEQYF. The CDR3 DNA follows: TGCGCCAGCAGCCCCGTGGCGGGACAGAACTACGAGCAGTACTTC.

As for this clone: The same CDR3 can be traced to other DNA sequences in this sample. The CDR3 nucleotides read TGTGCCAGCAGCTTGGACCGGAACTATGGCTACACCTTC. Residues: CASSLDRNYGYTF. The chain joins TRBV5-6 to TRBJ1-2; D is unclear. Germline CDR1 and CDR2: SGHDT and YYEEEE. The CDR3 length is 13 residues. Between the trimmed V and J ends, which lost 0 bases and 2 bases, there was a span of 5 bases.

On this clone: Other DNA sequences in this specimen translate into the identical CDR3. The chain couples TRBV5-1 to TRBJ2-7; possibly TRBD1 or TRBD2 for D (5 bases each). Trimming pared 4 bases from V and 3 bases from J, leaving 8 bases between. This CDR3 comprises 12 residues. CDR1 and CDR2 from the germline V gene are SGHRS and YFSETQ. This chain's CDR3 is CASSPGGYEQYF. CDR3 nucleotide sequence: TGCGCCAGCAGCCCTGGGGGCTACGAGCAGTACTTC.

A single count supports this clone. CDR3 sequence reads: CASSPRTSGYEQFF. Written as DNA, the CDR3 is TGTGCCAGCAGCCCACGGACTAGCGGGTATGAGCAGTTCTTC. The chain employs TRBV7-9 and TRBJ2-1; 11 nucleotides line up with TRBD2. With V trimmed by 5 bases and J by 8 bases, 5 bases remained unmatched. Germline V lookup: CDR1 SEHNR, CDR2 FQNEAQ (reference sequence). The CDR3 contains 14 residues.

The chain links TRBV25-1 to TRBJ1-4; no definite D call. Trimming removed 7 bases at V and 8 bases at J, with 17 bases between. The CDR3 contains 14 residues. Germline-derived CDR1 and CDR2 are MGHDK and SYGVNS. CDR3 DNA: TGTGCCAGCAATGCCAGAAGGGTACGGGAAAAACTGTTTTTT. Translating it yields CASNARRVREKLFF.

V is TRBV11-2 and J is TRBJ1-5; D is undetermined. Trimming shortened V by 0 bases and J by 8 bases, and 11 bases separated the two germline ends. The V gene's germline CDR1 is SGHAT and CDR2 FQNNGV. This CDR3 region has 14 residues. The CDR3 coding sequence is TGTGCCAGCAGCTTAGAGCCCCTTGCGAAGCCCCAGCATTTT. It yields the protein CASSLEPLAKPQHF.

The rearrangement links TRBV28 to TRBJ2-7; possible D gene TRBD1, 6 bases. From germline, CDR1 is MDHEN and CDR2 SYDVKM. V gave up 5 bases and J gave up 1 base, with 9 bases separating them. The CDR3 spans 13 residues. DNA for the CDR3: TGTGCCAGCAGTGACAGGCGATCCTACGAGCAGTACTTC. This sequence encodes CASSDRRSYEQYF.

The chain recombines TRBV27 with TRBJ2-2; D is unresolved. CDR3 length: 13 residues. Germline assignment: CDR1 MNHEY and CDR2 SMNVEV (reference sequence). In nucleotides, the CDR3 is TGTGCAGTTAGGTGGGCAAACACCGGGGAGCTGTTTTTT. Its protein product is CAVRWANTGELFF.

The V call is TRBV2, the J call TRBJ2-7; a weak D match, TRBD2 (7 bases). Germline V gene lookup returns CDR1 SNHLY and CDR2 FYNNEI. V was clipped by 4 bases and J by 4 bases, with 11 bases between them. The CDR3 totals 13 residues. The CDR3 loop reads CASSVGGRYEQYF. In DNA form, the CDR3 reads TGTGCCAGCAGTGTCGGGGGGCGGTACGAGCAGTACTTC.

The V and J genes are TRBV28 and TRBJ2-3, with 7 nucleotides matching TRBD2. There are 15 residues in the CDR3. The germline V gene encodes CDR1 MDHEN and CDR2 SYDVKM. Trimming cost V 6 bases and J 8 bases; bases outside gene matches: 14. The CDR3 protein is CASSFREGPGATQYF. Written as DNA, the CDR3 is TGTGCCAGCAGCTTTAGGGAGGGCCCCGGGGCTACGCAGTATTTT. Variable domain in full (rest from reference TRBV28 and TRBJ2-3): DVKVTQSSRYLVKRTGEKVFLECVQDMDHENMFWYRQDPGLGLRLIYFSYDVKMKEKGDIPEGYSVSREKKERFSLILESASTNQTSMYLCASSFREGPGATQYFGPGTRLTVL.

The rearrangement joins TRBV5-1 to TRBJ2-7, with D perhaps matching TRBD1 (6 bases). Germline CDR1 and CDR2: SGHRS and YFSETQ. The V gene lost 4 bases and the J gene lost 0 bases, with 11 bases spanning the gap. This CDR3 region has 14 residues. The CDR3 nucleotides read TGCGCCAGCAGCAATCAGGGGAGCTCCTACGAGCAGTACTTC. Its protein is CASSNQGSSYEQYF.

This chain connects TRBV30 to TRBJ2-3; D is unresolved. The germline V gene has CDR1 GTSNPN and CDR2 SVGIG (reference sequence). With 2 bases removed from V and 0 bases from J, the gap between germline ends came to 6 bases. The CDR3 runs 13 residues. Here the CDR3 reads CAWSTESTDTQYF. The CDR3, as DNA: TGTGCCTGGAGTACAGAGAGCACAGATACGCAGTATTTT.

The rearrangement joins TRBV27 to TRBJ2-5; 8 bases match TRBD2. V shed 2 bases and J 5 bases; nucleotides not matched to a gene: 7. This CDR3 has 15 amino acids. Looked up from germline, CDR1 is MNHEY and CDR2 is SMNVEV (reference sequence). CDR3 residues: CASSLGASGRETQYF. CDR3 bases: TGTGCCAGCAGTTTAGGGGCTAGCGGGCGGGAGACCCAGTACTTC.

The chain joins TRBV19 to TRBJ2-7; D may match TRBD1 or TRBD2 (5 bases each). In germline, CDR1 is LNHDA, CDR2 SQIVND (reference sequence). The CDR3 consists of 19 residues. Trimming removed 5 bases at V and 3 bases at J, with 29 bases between. This CDR3 is CASSSGLLESTGRLYEQYF. For the CDR3, the DNA is TGTGCCAGTAGTTCGGGGCTTTTGGAAAGTACAGGCAGACTCTACGAGCAGTACTTC.

The V and J genes are TRBV20-1 and TRBJ2-1, with D unresolved. CDR1 DFQATT and CDR2 SNEGSKA come from the germline V gene (reference sequence). V was pared by 3 bases and J by 13 bases, with 10 bases between. The CDR3 length is 10 residues. CDR3 residues: CSARGPPQFF. The CDR3 coding sequence is TGCAGTGCTAGGGGTCCCCCTCAGTTCTTC.

Remarks on this clone: Within the sample, other DNA sequences also encode this same CDR3. The gene calls are TRBV27 and TRBJ2-6; D not certain. Germline CDR1 MNHEY, CDR2 SMNVEV (reference sequence). Trimming shortened V by 3 bases and J by 4 bases, and 4 bases separated the two germline ends. The CDR3 has 13 amino acids. CDR3 protein: CASSFGGANVLTF. CDR3 coding DNA: TGTGCCAGCAGTTTCGGCGGGGCCAACGTCCTGACTTTC.

This chain links TRBV5-1 with TRBJ1-4; D not resolved. Looked up from germline, CDR1 is SGHRS and CDR2 is YFSETQ. Trimming pared 3 bases from V and 6 bases from J, leaving 15 bases between. CDR3 length: 15 residues. CDR3 sequence: CASSSMPREDEKLFF. The CDR3 coding sequence is TGCGCCAGCAGCTCCATGCCCCGGGAGGATGAAAAACTGTTTTTT.

The chain carries TRBV5-1 and TRBJ2-3; 11 bases are a match to TRBD2. V lost 5 bases and J lost 7; bases outside the gene matches: 9. Per germline, CDR1 SGHRS and CDR2 YFSETQ. This CDR3 has 15 amino acids. CDR3 protein: CASRTLAGVGHTQYF. The CDR3 DNA reads TGCGCCAGCAGAACACTAGCGGGAGTGGGGCATACGCAGTATTTT.